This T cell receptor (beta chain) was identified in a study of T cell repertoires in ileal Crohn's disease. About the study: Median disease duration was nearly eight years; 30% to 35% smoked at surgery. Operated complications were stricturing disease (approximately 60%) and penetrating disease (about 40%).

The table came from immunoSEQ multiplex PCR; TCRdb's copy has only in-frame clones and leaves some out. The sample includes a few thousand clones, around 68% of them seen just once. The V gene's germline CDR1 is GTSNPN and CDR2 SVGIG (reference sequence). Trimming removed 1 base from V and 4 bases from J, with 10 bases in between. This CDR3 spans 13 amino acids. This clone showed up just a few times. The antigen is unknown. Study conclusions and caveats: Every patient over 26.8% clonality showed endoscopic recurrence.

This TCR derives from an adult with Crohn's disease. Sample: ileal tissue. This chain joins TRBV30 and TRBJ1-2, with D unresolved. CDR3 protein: CAWSGREIYGYTF. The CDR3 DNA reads TGTGCCTGGAGTGGTAGAGAGATCTATGGCTACACCTTC.